This T cell receptor (beta chain) was recovered during a study of blood T cell repertoires in COVID-19 (dated by TCRdb to 2018 to 2021). Describing the broader study: Samples from collaborators originated in the United States, Italy and Spain and spanned both the acute and convalescent phases of COVID-19. The prospective study material was composed of cDNA or gDNA derived from T cells, B-cell-depleted T cells, or PBMCs. Subjects who had been exposed to COVID-19, were actively infected with it, or had recovered from it provided the deeply sampled blood TCRbeta repertoires that made up the dataset. The repertoires were released in a freely available public database meant as a resource for research on the immune response to SARS-CoV-2. Samples came from the ongoing ImmuneRACE study (first 160 participants) plus 1,254 subjects from 6 global collaborators. A de-identified subject ID, COVID-19 status, age in years and sex were almost always included in the sample metadata. Where available, HLA class I and class II types were obtained from metadata supplied by the sample provider rather than from assay-based typing.

Concerning this clone: Its cognate antigen has yet to be identified. No much larger clone exists at a distance of one base, and base qualities are not known.

TCRbeta CDR3 regions were amplified from genomic DNA using the immunoSEQ Assay, a bias-controlled multiplex PCR. The authors' pipeline ran thus. The number of nucleated cells in each sample was estimated from the amplification of reference gene primers within the assay. To quantify the absolute abundance of each unique TCRbeta CDR3 rearrangement, sequence reads were collapsed and filtered. For each sample, productive Simpson clonality was calculated as the square root of Simpson's diversity index over productive rearrangements. Not all clones reach the TCRdb copy of this immuneACCESS table, which keeps in-frame sequences only. Checked studies attribute under half of the gap to unresolved V genes and leave the rest unexplained. That table is the source of V, J and clone size, and D and trimming were worked out from the DNA. This sample holds about 300,000 clones; more than 80% were observed only once. The ten largest clones take up under 7.5% of the sample.

A second Seattle source provided samples from volunteer blood donors who had recovered from COVID-19. The collaborating institutions used their own protocols to collect whole blood in K2EDTA tubes. Collaborator samples were shipped for TCRbeta analysis as frozen whole blood, isolated PBMCs, or DNA extracted from either sample type. Trimming costs V 2 bases and J 1 base, and their ends lie 7 bases apart. The CDR3, cysteine through phenylalanine, is 14 amino acids long. Of all the DNA, just the CDR3 is kept, 42 bases in frame from base 1. Based on the germline V gene, the CDR1 and CDR2 sequences are KGHSH and LQKENI. What the study reported, not specific to this receptor: Clinical and demographic metadata were provided uncurated, with the amount varying by source and participant.

This TCR was recovered from a man between 18 and 35 years old who had recovered from COVID-19. The chain links TRBV18 with TRBJ2-3; TRBD2 could be the D gene, as 5 bases match. Sequences were obtained from peripheral blood. Read as DNA, the sequence is TGTGCCAGCTCACCAGGTAGCGGCACAGATACGCAGTATTTT. Translation gives CASSPGSGTDTQYF.